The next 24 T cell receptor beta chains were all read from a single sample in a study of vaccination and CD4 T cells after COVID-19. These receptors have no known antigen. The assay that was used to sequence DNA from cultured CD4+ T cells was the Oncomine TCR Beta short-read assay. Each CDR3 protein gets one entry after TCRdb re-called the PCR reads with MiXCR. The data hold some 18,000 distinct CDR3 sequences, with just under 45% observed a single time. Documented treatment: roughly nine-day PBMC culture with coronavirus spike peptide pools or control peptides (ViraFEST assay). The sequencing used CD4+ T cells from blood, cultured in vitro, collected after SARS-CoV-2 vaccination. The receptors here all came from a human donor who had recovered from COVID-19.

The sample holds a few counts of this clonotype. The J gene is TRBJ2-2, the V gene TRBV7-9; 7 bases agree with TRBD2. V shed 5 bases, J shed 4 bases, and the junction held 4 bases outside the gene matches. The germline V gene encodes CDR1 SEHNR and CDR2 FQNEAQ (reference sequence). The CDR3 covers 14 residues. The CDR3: CASSRAGSTGELFF. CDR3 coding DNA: TGTGCCAGCAGCCGAGCGGGATCCACCGGGGAGCTGTTTTTT.

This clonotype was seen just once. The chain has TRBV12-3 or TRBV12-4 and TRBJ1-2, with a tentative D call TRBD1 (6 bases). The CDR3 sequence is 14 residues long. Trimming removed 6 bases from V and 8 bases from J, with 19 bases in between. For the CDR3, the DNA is TGTGCCAGCAGCCGGACAGATCTGACGCACGGCTACACCTTC. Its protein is CASSRTDLTHGYTF.

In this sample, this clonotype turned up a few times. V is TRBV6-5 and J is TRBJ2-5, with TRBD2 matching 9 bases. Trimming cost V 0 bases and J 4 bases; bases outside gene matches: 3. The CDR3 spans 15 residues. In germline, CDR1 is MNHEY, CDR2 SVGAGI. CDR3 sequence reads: CASSYSREGRETQYF. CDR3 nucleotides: TGTGCCAGCAGTTACTCGCGGGAGGGCCGAGAGACCCAGTACTTC.

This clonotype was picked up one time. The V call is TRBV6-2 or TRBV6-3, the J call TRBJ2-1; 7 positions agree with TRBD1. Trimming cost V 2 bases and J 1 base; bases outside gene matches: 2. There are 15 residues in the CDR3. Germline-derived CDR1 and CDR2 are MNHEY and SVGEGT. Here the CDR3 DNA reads TGTGCCAGCAGTTACGGGACAGTGTCCTACAATGAGCAGTTCTTC. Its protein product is CASSYGTVSYNEQFF.

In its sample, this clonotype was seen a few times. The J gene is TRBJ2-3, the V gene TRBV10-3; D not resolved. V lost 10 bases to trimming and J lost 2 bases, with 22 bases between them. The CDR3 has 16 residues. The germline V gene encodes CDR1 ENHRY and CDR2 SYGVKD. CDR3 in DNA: TGTGCCAGCGTGGACCGACCCGATGTTAACACAGATACGCAGTATTTT. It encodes CASVDRPDVNTDTQYF.

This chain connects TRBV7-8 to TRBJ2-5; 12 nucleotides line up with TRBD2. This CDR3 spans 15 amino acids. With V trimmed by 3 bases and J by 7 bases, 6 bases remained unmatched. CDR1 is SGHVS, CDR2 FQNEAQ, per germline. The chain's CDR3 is CASSLTSGSLGTQYF. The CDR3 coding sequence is TGTGCCAGCAGCTTGACTAGCGGGAGTTTGGGGACCCAGTACTTC.

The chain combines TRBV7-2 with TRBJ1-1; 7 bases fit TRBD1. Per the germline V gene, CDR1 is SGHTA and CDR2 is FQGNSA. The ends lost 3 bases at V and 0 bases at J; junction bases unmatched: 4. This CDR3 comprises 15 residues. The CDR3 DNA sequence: TGTGCCAGCAGCTTGGCAGGGGGGATGAACACTGAAGCTTTCTTT. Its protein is CASSLAGGMNTEAFF.

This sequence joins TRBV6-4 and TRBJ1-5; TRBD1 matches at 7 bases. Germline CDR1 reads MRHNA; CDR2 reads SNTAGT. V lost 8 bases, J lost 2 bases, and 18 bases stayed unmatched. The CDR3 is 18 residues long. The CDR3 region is CASASRQTGEVGNQPQHF. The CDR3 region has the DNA TGTGCCAGCGCGAGCCGCCAAACAGGGGAGGTTGGCAATCAGCCCCAGCATTTT.

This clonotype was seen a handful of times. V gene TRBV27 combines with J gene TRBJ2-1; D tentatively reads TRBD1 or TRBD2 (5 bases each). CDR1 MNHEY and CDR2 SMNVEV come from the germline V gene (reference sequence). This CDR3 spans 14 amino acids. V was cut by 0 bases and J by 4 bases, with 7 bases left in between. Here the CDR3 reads CASSLSRGYNEQFF. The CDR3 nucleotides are TGTGCCAGCAGTTTATCGAGGGGATACAATGAGCAGTTCTTC.

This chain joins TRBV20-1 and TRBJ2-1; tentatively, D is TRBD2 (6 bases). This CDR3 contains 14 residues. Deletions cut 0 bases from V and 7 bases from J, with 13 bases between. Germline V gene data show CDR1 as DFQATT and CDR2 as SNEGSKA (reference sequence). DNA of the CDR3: TGCAGTGCTAGAGATGGAGGAGGGAAGAATGAGCAGTTCTTC. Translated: CSARDGGGKNEQFF.

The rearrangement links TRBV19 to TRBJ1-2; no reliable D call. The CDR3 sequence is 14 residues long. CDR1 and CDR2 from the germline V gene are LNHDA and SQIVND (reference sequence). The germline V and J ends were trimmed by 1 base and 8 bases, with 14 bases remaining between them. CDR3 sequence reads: CASSIGAGSEGYTF. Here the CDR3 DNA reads TGTGCCAGTAGTATAGGGGCAGGATCTGAAGGCTACACCTTC.

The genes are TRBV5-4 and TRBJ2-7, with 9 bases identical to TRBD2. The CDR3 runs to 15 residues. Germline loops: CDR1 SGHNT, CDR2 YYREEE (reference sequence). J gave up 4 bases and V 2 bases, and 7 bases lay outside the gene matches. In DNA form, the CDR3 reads TGTGCCAGCAGCTTAGCGGGAGGAGGAGTTTACGAGCAGTACTTC. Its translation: CASSLAGGGVYEQYF.

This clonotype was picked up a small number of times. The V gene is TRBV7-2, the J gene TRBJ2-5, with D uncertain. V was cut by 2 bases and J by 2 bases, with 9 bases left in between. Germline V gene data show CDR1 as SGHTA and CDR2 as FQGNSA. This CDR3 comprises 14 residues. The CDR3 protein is CASSLNPTQETQYF. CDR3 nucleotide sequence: TGTGCCAGCAGCTTAAATCCGACTCAAGAGACCCAGTACTTC.

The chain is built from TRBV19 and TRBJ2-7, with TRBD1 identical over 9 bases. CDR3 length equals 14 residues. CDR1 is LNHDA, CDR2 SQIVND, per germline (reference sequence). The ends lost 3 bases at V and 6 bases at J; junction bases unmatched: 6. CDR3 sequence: CASSIPDRGAEQYF. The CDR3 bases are TGTGCCAGTAGTATTCCGGACAGGGGTGCCGAGCAGTACTTC.

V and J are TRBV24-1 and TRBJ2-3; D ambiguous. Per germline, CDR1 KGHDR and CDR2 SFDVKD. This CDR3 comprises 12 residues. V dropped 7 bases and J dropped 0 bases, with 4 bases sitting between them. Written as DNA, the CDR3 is TGTGCCACCAGCTATAGCACAGATACGCAGTATTTT. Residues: CATSYSTDTQYF.

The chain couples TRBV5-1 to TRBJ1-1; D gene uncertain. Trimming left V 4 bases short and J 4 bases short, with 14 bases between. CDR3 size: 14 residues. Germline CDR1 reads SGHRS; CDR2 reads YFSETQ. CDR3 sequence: CASSPWHRGTEAFF. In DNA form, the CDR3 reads TGCGCCAGCAGCCCGTGGCACAGAGGCACTGAAGCTTTCTTT.

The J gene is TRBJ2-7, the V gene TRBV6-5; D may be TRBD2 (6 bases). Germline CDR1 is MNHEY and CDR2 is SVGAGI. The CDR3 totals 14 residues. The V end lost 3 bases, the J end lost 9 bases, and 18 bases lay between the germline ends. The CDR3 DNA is TGTGCCAGCAGTTATCCGGGACTTAATCAGGTGCAGTACTTC. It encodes CASSYPGLNQVQYF.

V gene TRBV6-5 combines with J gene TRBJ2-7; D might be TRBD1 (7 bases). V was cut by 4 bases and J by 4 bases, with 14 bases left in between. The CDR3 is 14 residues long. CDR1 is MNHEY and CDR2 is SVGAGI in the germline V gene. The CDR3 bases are TGTGCCAGCAGTTGGGGGGACAGATCGTACGAGCAGTACTTC. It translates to CASSWGDRSYEQYF.

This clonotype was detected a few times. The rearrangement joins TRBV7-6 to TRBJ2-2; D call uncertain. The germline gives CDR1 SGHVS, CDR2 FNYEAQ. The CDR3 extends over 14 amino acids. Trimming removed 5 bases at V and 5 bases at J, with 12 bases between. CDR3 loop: CASSEDLGTGELFF. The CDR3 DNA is TGTGCCAGCAGCGAGGACCTGGGGACCGGGGAGCTGTTTTTT.

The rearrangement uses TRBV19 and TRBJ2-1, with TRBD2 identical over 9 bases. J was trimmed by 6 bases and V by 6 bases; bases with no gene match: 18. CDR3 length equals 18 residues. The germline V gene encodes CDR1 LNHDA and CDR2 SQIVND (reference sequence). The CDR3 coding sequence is TGTGCCAGTAGCCTAACCCACAGCGGGGGGATCAGCGTCAATGAGCAGTTCTTC. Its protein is CASSLTHSGGISVNEQFF.

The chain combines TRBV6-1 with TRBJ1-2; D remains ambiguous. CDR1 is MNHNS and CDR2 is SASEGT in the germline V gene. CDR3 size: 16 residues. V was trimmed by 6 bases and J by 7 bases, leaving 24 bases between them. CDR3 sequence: CASSPPKSQMPTGYTF. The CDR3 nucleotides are TGTGCCAGCAGCCCACCCAAGTCACAAATGCCCACTGGCTACACCTTC.

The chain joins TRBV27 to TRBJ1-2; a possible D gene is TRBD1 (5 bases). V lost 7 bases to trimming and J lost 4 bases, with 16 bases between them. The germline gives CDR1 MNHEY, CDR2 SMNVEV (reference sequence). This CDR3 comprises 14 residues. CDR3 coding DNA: TGTGCCAGCACCTCCTGGGGGGGAATCTATGGCTACACCTTC. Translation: CASTSWGGIYGYTF.

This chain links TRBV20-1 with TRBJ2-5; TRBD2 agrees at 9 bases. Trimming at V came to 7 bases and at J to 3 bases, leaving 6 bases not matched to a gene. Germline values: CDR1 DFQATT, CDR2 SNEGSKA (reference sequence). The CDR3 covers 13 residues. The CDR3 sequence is CSGQRGAEETQYF. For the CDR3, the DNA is TGCAGTGGCCAGCGGGGGGCCGAAGAGACCCAGTACTTC.

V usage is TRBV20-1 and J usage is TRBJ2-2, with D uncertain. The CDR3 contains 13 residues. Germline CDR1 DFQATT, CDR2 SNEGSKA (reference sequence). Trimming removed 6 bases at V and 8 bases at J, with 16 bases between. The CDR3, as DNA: TGCAGTGCCCCCGGACCTGGAGCGGGGGAGCTGTTTTTT. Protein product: CSAPGPGAGELFF.